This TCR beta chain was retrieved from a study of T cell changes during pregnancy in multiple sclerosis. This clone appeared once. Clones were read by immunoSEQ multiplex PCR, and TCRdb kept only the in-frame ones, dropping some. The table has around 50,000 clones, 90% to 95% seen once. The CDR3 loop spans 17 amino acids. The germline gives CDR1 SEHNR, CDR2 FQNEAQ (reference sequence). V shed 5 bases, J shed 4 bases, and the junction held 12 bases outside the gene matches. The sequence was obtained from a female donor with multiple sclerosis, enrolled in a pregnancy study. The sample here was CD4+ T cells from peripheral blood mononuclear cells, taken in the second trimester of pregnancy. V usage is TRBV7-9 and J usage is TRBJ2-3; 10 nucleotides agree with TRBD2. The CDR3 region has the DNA TGTGCCAGCAGCCGTGGCGGAGCGGGGGGGCGGGCAGATACGCAGTATTTT. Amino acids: CASSRGGAGGRADTQYF.